This T cell receptor beta chain originates from a study of cytomegalovirus exposure and HLA in healthy donors. Study-wide results and caveats: The investigators catalogued 160 or so TCR beta chains as cytomegalovirus-associated. Rare TCR sequences predominated, though certain public TCRs were found in many donors.

The germline gives CDR1 SNHLY, CDR2 FYNNEI. The V and J ends lost 5 bases and 5 bases, in that order; junction bases with no gene match: 2. The CDR3 consists of 13 residues. Produced via immunoSEQ multiplex PCR; TCRdb's table is partial and in-frame only. The table has some 250,000 clones, 90% seen once. A note on this clone: The antigen remains unidentified.

Sequencing was performed on PBMCs. The receptor was derived from a woman aged 25 to 45 in good health and CMV-seronegative. The chain uses TRBV2 and TRBJ2-2; 7 nucleotides match TRBD1. The CDR3 region is CASSQQGTGELFF. The CDR3 DNA reads TGTGCCAGCAGTCAACAGGGGACCGGGGAGCTGTTTTTT.